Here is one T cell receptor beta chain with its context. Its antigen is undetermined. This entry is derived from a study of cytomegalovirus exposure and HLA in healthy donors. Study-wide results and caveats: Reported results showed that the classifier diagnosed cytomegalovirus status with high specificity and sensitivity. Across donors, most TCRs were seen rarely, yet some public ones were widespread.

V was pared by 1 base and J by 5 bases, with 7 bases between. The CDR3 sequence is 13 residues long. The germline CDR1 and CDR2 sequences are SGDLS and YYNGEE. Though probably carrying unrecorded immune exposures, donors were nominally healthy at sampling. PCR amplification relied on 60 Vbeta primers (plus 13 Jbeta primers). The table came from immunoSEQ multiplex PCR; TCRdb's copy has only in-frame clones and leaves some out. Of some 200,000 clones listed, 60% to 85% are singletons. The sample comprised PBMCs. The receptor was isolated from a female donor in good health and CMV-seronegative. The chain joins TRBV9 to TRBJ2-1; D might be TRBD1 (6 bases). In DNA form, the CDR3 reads TGTGCCAGCAGCGTACAGGGGCACAATGAGCAGTTCTTC. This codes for CASSVQGHNEQFF.